This section outlines one T cell receptor (beta chain) sequence together with its context. The PCR employed 60 Vbeta primers together with 13 Jbeta primers. Assay used: immunoSEQ multiplex PCR; TCRdb lists only in-frame clones, some missing. Among around 180,000 clones listed, around 80% were seen once. Germline V lookup: CDR1 LNHDA, CDR2 SQIVND (reference sequence). The CDR3 is made up of 17 amino acids. Trimming cost V 4 bases and J 0 bases; bases outside gene matches: 8. These data belong to a study of cytomegalovirus exposure and HLA in healthy donors. Source material: PBMCs. The chain has TRBV19 and TRBJ2-3; 9 positions match TRBD1. The receptor was isolated from a boy aged 2-9 years in good health and CMV-seronegative. The CDR3 spells CASSKGDRVGSTDTQYF. The CDR3 coding sequence is TGTGCCAGTAGTAAGGGGGACAGGGTTGGCAGCACAGATACGCAGTATTTT. Supplemented by reference TRBV19 and TRBJ2-3, the full variable domain reads DGGITQSPKYLFRKEGQNVTLSCEQNLNHDAMYWYRQDPGQGLRLIYYSQIVNDFQKGDIAEGYSVSREKKESFPLTVTSAQKNPTAFYLCASSKGDRVGSTDTQYFGPGTRLTVL.